This T cell receptor (beta chain) is drawn from a study of shared clonotypes between healthy human individuals (dated by TCRdb to 2018 to 2021). Broadly, across the study: Two women and a few men aged 18 to 49 years were included in the cohort. The study deeply sequenced blood TCR repertoires of five healthy adults to estimate repertoire size and the extent of clonotype sharing between individuals. Between about 0.94 and 10 billion PBMCs per donor were obtained by leukapheresis. Different laboratories and diverse techniques were used to prepare libraries and sequence TCR repertoires, to increase sequencing depth and limit assay-specific biases.

General study outcomes and caveats: Sampling was restricted to blood, and TCR repertoires in tissue are likely to differ from TCR repertoires in blood. Pairwise subsampling led to the expectation that sequencing depth would affect the degree of clonotype sharing among donors. Because the study included a small number of donors, the genetic and exposure-history diversity represented was limited.

Reading the germline V gene gives CDR1 SGDLS and CDR2 YYNGEE. The CDR3 has 12 amino acids, counting the end cysteine and phenylalanine. CDR3 DNA only is kept here, 36 bases in frame from base 1. Trimming costs V 0 bases and J 1 base, and their ends lie 2 bases apart. Healthy HIV-negative adults with no recently reported acute infections or vaccinations were included as donors. Every donor was a Caucasian adult residing in Nashville, Tennessee, USA. For unsorted samples, 70 million to 95 million PBMCs were counted, and genomic DNA was extracted using the QIAamp DNA Blood Mini kit. Blood was obtained by leukapheresis, after which PBMCs were separated by Ficoll-Histopaque density gradient centrifugation and cryopreserved in liquid nitrogen vapor phase. Using the deep immunoSEQ assay, TCR CDR3 regions were amplified from genomic DNA by multiplex PCR. Extracted genomic DNA from each cell subset was distributed evenly across all wells of several immunoSEQ 96-well plates, and each plate was treated as a replicate. For unsorted PBMC, around 330 ng genomic DNA, equal to 32,000 or so T cell genomes, was loaded into each replicate PCR. Ten immunoSEQ deep assay plates were used to sequence unsorted PBMC genomic DNA. Purified libraries were quantified with a Qubit 3.0 fluorometer, sized on a Bioanalyzer 2100, and re-quantified with the KAPA Library Quantification kit. Each immunoSEQ 96-well plate was sequenced on its own single-read 150-cycle Illumina NextSeq 550 flow cell. The authors' pipeline ran thus. Because the immunoSEQ output included only junctional sequences and no quality scores, the filtering could not be the same as the filtering used for full-length reads. To assign V/J genes and CDR3, sequences were annotated against IMGT germline references using PyIR, a Python wrapper for IgBLAST v1.9. Reads were filtered out if the reads had weak V/J assignments (E-value above 1e-6), no CDR3, stop codons, out-of-frame junctions, or ambiguous translated residues. V3J clonotypes were defined as sequences sharing an identical inferred V gene, J gene, and CDR3 amino acid sequence. The percentage overlap between two repertoires was calculated by dividing the number of shared unique clonotypes by the size of the smaller repertoire. Three approaches were used to assess repertoire richness: RTK rarefaction, the Chao1 estimator, and Recon v2.1 estimates of unobserved clonotypes. In its TCRdb copy, this immuneACCESS table keeps in-frame sequences only and misses some clones. Where compared with another copy, unresolved V genes explain less than half of these, and the others have no known cause. V, J and clone size are those of that table, while D and trimming were read from the DNA. The sample includes about half a million clones, with around 73% observed a single time. Together, the top ten hold about 11% of the sample.

Notes on this clone: No antigen is known for it. Base qualities are not provided; no much larger clone lies one nucleotide away. The sample has other DNA sequences that encode this CDR3 too.

The source material was PBMCs. In this chain, TRBV9 is recombined with TRBJ2-7, with the D gene too uncertain to name. The receptor comes from a woman aged 40 to 50 in good health. Some clones in this sample may be carry-over from other donors' samples. The DNA reads TGTGCCAGCAGCGTAGGTTCCTACGAGCAGTACTTC. The resulting protein is CASSVGSYEQYF.